The clone carrying this T cell receptor (beta chain) has ten or more counts. The authors amplified TCR beta CDR3 regions, and they did so from RNA transcripts for repertoire sequencing. First-round RT-PCR relied on HTBI primers, and a second-round multiplex PCR came next. TCRdb used MiXCR to reprocess the multiplex PCR reads, holding one entry per CDR3 protein. The data contain about 620,000 distinct CDR3 sequences, 22% of them singletons. This record belongs to a study of Graves' ophthalmopathy and Graves' hyperthyroidism. For the study at large: Peripheral blood was collected at initial diagnosis, before any treatment.

Between the trimmed V and J ends, which lost 6 bases and 4 bases, there was a span of 21 bases. The CDR3 loop spans 16 amino acids. Germline V CDR1 and CDR2: SGHVS, FQNEAQ. The specimen was peripheral blood. The TCR comes from a young woman with stable Graves' hyperthyroidism. Some clones in this sample may be carry-over from other donors' samples. The genes are TRBV7-8 and TRBJ1-2, with D possibly being TRBD1 (5 bases). In nucleotides, the CDR3 is TGTGCCAGCAGTGGGACGTGGAACAGCCTCCTCTATGGCTACACCTTC. Amino acids: CASSGTWNSLLYGYTF.